A selection of T cell receptor beta chains follows, all from one sample in a study of identical twins. In TCRdb, the 5' RACE reads were re-called with MiXCR into one record per CDR3 protein. The sample holds roughly 1,500,000 distinct CDR3 sequences, around 33% seen once. Specimen: cord blood. The receptors were sampled from a newborn girl in good health. The CDR3 runs from the conserved cysteine through the conserved F or W. Each record gives: CDR3 protein, CDR3 DNA, D gene, clone size, V gene, J gene. A D gene is named only where the DNA matches it firmly. Clone size is not always given. Where it is, it says once, few, many or a class for expanded clones.

CDR3: CASSNQGPYEQYF
DNA: TGTGCCAGTAGTAATCAGGGCCCCTACGAGCAGTACTTC
D: NA
size: few
V: TRBV19
J: TRBJ2-7

CDR3: CASRSVGLGPVWTPLHF
DNA: TGTGCCAGCAGATCCGTTGGGTTAGGCCCGGTCTGGACCCCCCTCCACTTT
D: NA
size: few
V: TRBV28
J: TRBJ1-6

CDR3: CSARGIPVGGSEKLFF
DNA: TGCAGTGCTAGAGGGATCCCGGTAGGGGGCTCGGAAAAACTGTTTTTT
D: TRBD1
size: NA
V: TRBV20-1
J: TRBJ1-4

CDR3: CAISQLRDRGENEQFF
DNA: TGTGCCATCAGTCAACTCCGGGACAGGGGGGAAAATGAGCAGTTCTTC
D: TRBD1
size: NA
V: TRBV10-3
J: TRBJ2-1

CDR3: CASSQVGGKGRSGIYNEKFF
DNA: TGCGCCAGCAGCCAAGTAGGTGGGAAAGGGAGGAGCGGGATCTACAATGAGAAGTTCTTC
D: TRBD2
size: NA
V: TRBV4-1
J: TRBJ2-1

CDR3: CASSQTPLRISEQYF
DNA: TGCGCCAGCAGCCAGACCCCTTTAAGAATCAGCGAGCAGTACTTC
D: NA
size: few
V: TRBV4-1
J: TRBJ2-7

CDR3: CASSYSRKLGQGAGELFF
DNA: TGTGCCAGCAGTTACAGTAGGAAACTGGGACAGGGGGCCGGGGAGCTGTTTTTT
D: TRBD1
size: NA
V: TRBV6-5
J: TRBJ2-2

CDR3: CAIGGTSYNEQFF
DNA: TGTGCCATTGGTGGTACTAGCTACAATGAGCAGTTCTTC
D: NA
size: few
V: TRBV10-3
J: TRBJ2-1

CDR3: CASSSSPGERTQYF
DNA: TGTGCCAGCAGTTCGAGCCCCGGGGAGAGGACCCAGTACTTC
D: NA
size: NA
V: TRBV12-3/TRBV12-4
J: TRBJ2-5

CDR3: CASSAGPNQPQHF
DNA: TGTGCCAGCAGTGCCGGCCCCAATCAGCCCCAGCATTTT
D: NA
size: few
V: TRBV2
J: TRBJ1-5

CDR3: CASSPNRRGLVKTQYF
DNA: TGTGCCAGCAGCCCAAACCGCAGGGGGCTGGTGAAGACCCAGTACTTC
D: TRBD1
size: few
V: TRBV27
J: TRBJ2-5

CDR3: CSATLPGLRYEQYF
DNA: TGCAGTGCTACGCTCCCGGGACTTCGCTACGAGCAGTACTTC
D: NA
size: NA
V: TRBV20-1
J: TRBJ2-7

CDR3: CSVDRRGETQFF
DNA: TGCAGCGTTGACCGTAGAGGAGAGACCCAGTTCTTC
D: NA
size: once
V: TRBV29-1
J: TRBJ2-1

CDR3: CASSQGADRYNEQFF
DNA: TGTGCCAGCAGCCAAGGTGCCGACCGGTACAATGAGCAGTTCTTC
D: NA
size: NA
V: TRBV4-2
J: TRBJ2-1

CDR3: CASSPPAGNTQYF
DNA: TGTGCCAGCTCACCACCGGCGGGGAATACGCAGTATTTT
D: NA
size: few
V: TRBV18
J: TRBJ2-3

CDR3: CASSLGAGGYNEQFF
DNA: TGCGCCAGCAGCTTGGGAGCGGGAGGGTACAATGAGCAGTTCTTC
D: TRBD2
size: many
V: TRBV5-1
J: TRBJ2-1

CDR3: CASSISRRQLYGYTF
DNA: TGTGCCAGTAGTATCAGCCGCCGACAGCTCTATGGCTACACCTTC
D: NA
size: few
V: TRBV19
J: TRBJ1-2

CDR3: CASGPPGTSGTDTQYF
DNA: TGTGCTAGTGGTCCCCCGGGGACTAGCGGCACAGATACGCAGTATTTT
D: TRBD2
size: many
V: TRBV12-5
J: TRBJ2-3

CDR3: CASSQEGLGANKEQFF
DNA: TGTGCCAGCAGCCAAGAGGGGCTGGGGGCAAACAAAGAGCAGTTCTTC
D: NA
size: NA
V: TRBV14
J: TRBJ2-1

CDR3: CASSRRDGFYEQYF
DNA: TGTGCCAGCAGCCGCCGAGACGGTTTCTACGAGCAGTACTTC
D: NA
size: NA
V: TRBV3-1
J: TRBJ2-7

CDR3: CGASGRAFSEQYF
DNA: TGCGGTGCTAGCGGGAGGGCCTTCAGCGAGCAGTACTTC
D: TRBD2
size: NA
V: TRBV20-1
J: TRBJ2-7

CDR3: CSASRKTQYF
DNA: TGCAGTGCTAGTAGGAAGACCCAGTACTTC
D: NA
size: NA
V: TRBV20-1
J: TRBJ2-5

CDR3: CSVEGTSLAGAPYEQYF
DNA: TGCAGCGTTGAAGGAACCTCCCTAGCGGGGGCCCCCTACGAGCAGTACTTC
D: TRBD2
size: few
V: TRBV29-1
J: TRBJ2-7

CDR3: CASSYQDERECYEQYF
DNA: TGTGCCAGCAGTTACCAGGACGAGCGGGAGTGCTACGAGCAGTACTTC
D: TRBD2
size: NA
V: TRBV6-2/TRBV6-3
J: TRBJ2-7

CDR3: CASSQRRSPLHF
DNA: TGTGCCAGCTCCCAAAGGCGTTCACCCCTCCACTTT
D: NA
size: NA
V: TRBV14
J: TRBJ1-6

CDR3: CSARTSGRPSTDTQYF
DNA: TGCAGTGCTAGAACTAGCGGGAGGCCTAGCACAGATACGCAGTATTTT
D: TRBD2
size: NA
V: TRBV20-1
J: TRBJ2-3

CDR3: CSAHRQGDEKLFF
DNA: TGCAGTGCTCACAGACAGGGGGATGAAAAACTGTTTTTT
D: TRBD1
size: few
V: TRBV20-1
J: TRBJ1-4

CDR3: CSATGVNTEVFF
DNA: TGCAGTGCTACAGGGGTGAACACTGAAGTTTTCTTT
D: NA
size: NA
V: TRBV20-1
J: TRBJ1-1

CDR3: CSARDHSGGSDTQYF
DNA: TGCAGTGCTAGAGACCATAGCGGGGGGTCAGATACGCAGTATTTT
D: TRBD2
size: few
V: TRBV20-1
J: TRBJ2-3

CDR3: CASSWYYGYTF
DNA: TGTGCCAGCAGTTGGTACTATGGCTACACCTTC
D: NA
size: many
V: TRBV12-3/TRBV12-4
J: TRBJ1-2

CDR3: CASSQVSGGARTGELFF
DNA: TGTGCCAGCAGCCAAGTTAGCGGGGGGGCTCGAACCGGGGAGCTGTTTTTT
D: TRBD2
size: NA
V: TRBV4-2
J: TRBJ2-2

CDR3: CASSELGYTSSYNEQFF
DNA: TGTGCCAGCAGTGAACTGGGCTACACAAGCTCCTACAATGAGCAGTTCTTC
D: NA
size: few
V: TRBV6-1
J: TRBJ2-1

CDR3: CASSGTALGNIQYF
DNA: TGTGCCAGCAGTGGGACCGCCCTAGGGAACATTCAGTACTTC
D: NA
size: once
V: TRBV6-1
J: TRBJ2-4

CDR3: CANQKATTGGWTEAFF
DNA: TGTGCCAACCAAAAAGCTACGACAGGTGGGTGGACTGAAGCTTTCTTT
D: NA
size: NA
V: TRBV7-9
J: TRBJ1-1

CDR3: CASSEWGRGLTNEQFF
DNA: TGTGCCAGCAGTGAATGGGGGAGGGGGCTCACCAATGAGCAGTTCTTC
D: NA
size: few
V: TRBV25-1
J: TRBJ2-1

CDR3: CASSTGQGLYGYTF
DNA: TGTGCCAGCAGTACCGGACAGGGGCTATACGGCTACACCTTC
D: TRBD1
size: few
V: TRBV27
J: TRBJ1-2

CDR3: CSAREPTGRVYEQYF
DNA: TGCAGTGCTAGAGAACCTACAGGGAGAGTCTACGAGCAGTACTTC
D: NA
size: NA
V: TRBV20-1
J: TRBJ2-7

CDR3: CASSTNPGLGYEQYF
DNA: TGTGCCAGCAGCACTAATCCGGGACTAGGCTACGAGCAGTACTTC
D: TRBD2
size: many
V: TRBV7-2
J: TRBJ2-7

CDR3: CSVVDRSSYEQYF
DNA: TGCAGCGTTGTGGACAGGAGCTCCTACGAGCAGTACTTC
D: TRBD1
size: many
V: TRBV29-1
J: TRBJ2-7

CDR3: CASQTSGRMREQYF
DNA: TGTGCCAGCCAAACTAGCGGGAGAATGCGCGAGCAGTACTTC
D: TRBD2
size: few
V: TRBV6-5
J: TRBJ2-7

CDR3: CASGSQNTQYF
DNA: TGTGCCAGCGGGAGTCAAAACACTCAGTACTTC
D: NA
size: NA
V: TRBV7-9
J: TRBJ2-7

CDR3: CASSLVRGLGNEQYF
DNA: TGTGCCAGCAGCTTAGTCCGGGGGCTAGGGAATGAGCAGTACTTC
D: NA
size: NA
V: TRBV11-2
J: TRBJ2-5

CDR3: CASSPREAGANVLTF
DNA: TGTGCCAGCAGTCCCCGGGAAGCTGGGGCCAACGTCCTGACTTTC
D: NA
size: NA
V: TRBV6-5
J: TRBJ2-6

CDR3: CASSPCGQLDYGYTF
DNA: TGTGCCAGCAGCCCCTGCGGACAGCTCGACTATGGCTACACCTTC
D: NA
size: NA
V: TRBV21-1
J: TRBJ1-2

CDR3: CASSSRGPSYNEQFF
DNA: TGTGCCAGCTCATCTAGGGGACCCTCCTACAATGAGCAGTTCTTC
D: NA
size: many
V: TRBV27
J: TRBJ2-1